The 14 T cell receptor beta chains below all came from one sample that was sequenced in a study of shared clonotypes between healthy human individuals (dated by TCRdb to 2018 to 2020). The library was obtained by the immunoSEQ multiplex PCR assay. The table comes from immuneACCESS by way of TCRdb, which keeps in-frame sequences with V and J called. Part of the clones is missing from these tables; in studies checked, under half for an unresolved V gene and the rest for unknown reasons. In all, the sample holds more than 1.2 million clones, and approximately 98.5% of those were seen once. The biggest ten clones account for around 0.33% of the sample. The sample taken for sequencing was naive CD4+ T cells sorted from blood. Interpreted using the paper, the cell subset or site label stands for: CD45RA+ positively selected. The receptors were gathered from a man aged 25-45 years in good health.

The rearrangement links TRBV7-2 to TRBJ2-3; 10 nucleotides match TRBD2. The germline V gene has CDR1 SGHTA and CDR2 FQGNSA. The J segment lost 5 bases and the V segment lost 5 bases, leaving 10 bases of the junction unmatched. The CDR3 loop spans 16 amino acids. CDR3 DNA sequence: TGTGCCAGCAGCCCACGAAGCGGGGGGGCCATAGATACGCAGTATTTT. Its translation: CASSPRSGGAIDTQYF.

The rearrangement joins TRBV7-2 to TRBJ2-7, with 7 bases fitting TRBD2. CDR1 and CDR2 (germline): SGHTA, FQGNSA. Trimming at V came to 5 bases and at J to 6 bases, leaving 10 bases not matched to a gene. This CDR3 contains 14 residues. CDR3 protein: CASSPSGNRGEQYF. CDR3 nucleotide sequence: TGTGCCAGCAGCCCCAGCGGGAATCGTGGCGAGCAGTACTTC.

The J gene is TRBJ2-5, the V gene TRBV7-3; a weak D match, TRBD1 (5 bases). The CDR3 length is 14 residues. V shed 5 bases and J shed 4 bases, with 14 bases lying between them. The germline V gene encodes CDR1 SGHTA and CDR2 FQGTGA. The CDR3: CASSATVARETQYF. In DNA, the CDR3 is TGTGCCAGCAGCGCGACAGTTGCACGAGAGACCCAGTACTTC.

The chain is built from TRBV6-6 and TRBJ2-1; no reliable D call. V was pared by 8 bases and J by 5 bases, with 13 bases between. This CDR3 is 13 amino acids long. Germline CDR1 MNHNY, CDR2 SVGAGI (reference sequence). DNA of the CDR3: TGTGCCAGCGGGCAGCCTTACGACAATGAGCAGTTCTTC. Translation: CASGQPYDNEQFF.

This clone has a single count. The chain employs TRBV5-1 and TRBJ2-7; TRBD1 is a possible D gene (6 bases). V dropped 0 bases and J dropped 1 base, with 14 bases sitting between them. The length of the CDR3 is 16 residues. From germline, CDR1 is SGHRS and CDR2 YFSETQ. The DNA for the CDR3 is TGCGCCAGCAGCTTGGGAAGGGACACTGCATCCTACGAGCAGTACTTC. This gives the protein CASSLGRDTASYEQYF.

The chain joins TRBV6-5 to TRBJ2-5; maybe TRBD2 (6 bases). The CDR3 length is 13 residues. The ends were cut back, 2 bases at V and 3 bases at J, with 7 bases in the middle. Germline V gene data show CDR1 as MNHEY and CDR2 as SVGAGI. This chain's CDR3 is CASSYPGEETQYF. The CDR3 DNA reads TGTGCCAGCAGTTACCCGGGAGAAGAGACCCAGTACTTC.

CDR3 nucleotides: TGTGCCAGCAGCTTCAGGGGTAGGGAAGAGACCCAGTACTTC. This translates into CASSFRGREETQYF. This rearrangement joins TRBV7-2 to TRBJ2-5, with D perhaps matching TRBD1 (6 bases). This CDR3 is built from 14 residues. The V gene lost 3 bases and the J gene lost 3 bases, with 11 bases spanning the gap. CDR1 is SGHTA, CDR2 FQGNSA, per germline.

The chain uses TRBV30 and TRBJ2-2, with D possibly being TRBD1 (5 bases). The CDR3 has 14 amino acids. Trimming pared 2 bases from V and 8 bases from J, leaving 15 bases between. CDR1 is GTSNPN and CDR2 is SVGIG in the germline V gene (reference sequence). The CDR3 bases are TGTGCCTGGAGTATCGCCAGGGAAGAGGGGGAGCTGTTTTTT. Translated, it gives CAWSIAREEGELFF.

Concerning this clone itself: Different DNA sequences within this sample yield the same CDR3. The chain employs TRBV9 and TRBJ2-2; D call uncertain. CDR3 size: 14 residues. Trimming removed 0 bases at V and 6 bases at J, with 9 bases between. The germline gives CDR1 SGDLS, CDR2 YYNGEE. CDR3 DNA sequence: TGTGCCAGCAGCGTAGGGGCAGGTCCCGGGGAGCTGTTTTTT. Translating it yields CASSVGAGPGELFF.

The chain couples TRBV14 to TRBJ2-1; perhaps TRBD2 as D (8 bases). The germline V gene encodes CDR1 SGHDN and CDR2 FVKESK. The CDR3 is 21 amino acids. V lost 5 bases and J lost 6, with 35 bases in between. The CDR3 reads CASSGQAASAQRESFSNEQFF. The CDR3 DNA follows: TGTGCCAGCAGCGGACAGGCCGCTTCGGCGCAGCGGGAGTCATTCTCCAATGAGCAGTTCTTC.

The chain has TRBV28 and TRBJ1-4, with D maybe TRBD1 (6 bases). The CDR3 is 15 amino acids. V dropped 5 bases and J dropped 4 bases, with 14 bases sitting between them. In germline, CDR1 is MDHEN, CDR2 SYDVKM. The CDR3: CASSQHGQNNEKLFF. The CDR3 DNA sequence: TGTGCCAGCAGTCAGCATGGACAGAATAATGAAAAACTGTTTTTT.

The DNA of the CDR3 is TGTGCCAGCTCATCTCGGACAAGGACAGGGACAGATACGCAGTATTTT. Translation: CASSSRTRTGTDTQYF. This chain joins TRBV28 and TRBJ2-3, with 8 bases aligning to TRBD1. Germline loops: CDR1 MDHEN, CDR2 SYDVKM. The CDR3 loop spans 16 amino acids. Losses at the gene ends were 8 bases for V and 3 bases for J; bases not matched to a gene: 13.

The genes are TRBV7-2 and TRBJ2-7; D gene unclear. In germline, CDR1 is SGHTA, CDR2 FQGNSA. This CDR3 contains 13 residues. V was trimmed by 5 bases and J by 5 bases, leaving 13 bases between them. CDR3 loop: CASSPPARNEQYF. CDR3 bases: TGTGCCAGCAGCCCACCCGCCCGGAACGAGCAGTACTTC. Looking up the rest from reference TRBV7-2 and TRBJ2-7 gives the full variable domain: GAGVSQSPSNKVTEKGKDVELRCDPISGHTALYWYRQSLGQGLEFLIYFQGNSAPDKSGLPSDRFSAERTGGSVSTLTIQRTQQEDSAVYLCASSPPARNEQYFGPGTRLTVT.

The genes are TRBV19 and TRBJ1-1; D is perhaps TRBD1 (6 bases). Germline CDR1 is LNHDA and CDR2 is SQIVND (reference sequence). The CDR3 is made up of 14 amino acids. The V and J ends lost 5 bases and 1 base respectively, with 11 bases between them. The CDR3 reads CASSLGGANTEAFF. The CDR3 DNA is TGTGCCAGTAGTTTAGGGGGGGCGAACACTGAAGCTTTCTTT.